The clone carrying this T cell receptor beta chain was counted a single time. The data were produced by immunoSEQ multiplex PCR, yet TCRdb's version contains in-frame clones alone and is incomplete. The sample carries tens of thousands of clones, around nine tenths recorded once. V dropped 1 base and J dropped 7 bases, with 7 bases sitting between them. CDR1 and CDR2 from the germline V gene are SGHTA and FQGNSA. The CDR3 spans 12 residues. The source of the sample is a study of control samples from healthy donors and cancer patients. Sequencing was performed on PBMCs. This sequence originates from a woman aged 40 to 50 with lung cancer. This chain connects TRBV7-2 to TRBJ1-1; D ambiguous. In nucleotides, the CDR3 is TGTGCCAGCAGCTTAGGCCAAATTGAAGCTTTCTTT. Its protein is CASSLGQIEAFF.